Detailed here is one TCR beta chain. These data belong to a study of blood T cell repertoires in COVID-19. Sequencing used immunoSEQ multiplex PCR; TCRdb keeps in-frame clones, though not all of them. The data show approximately 110,000 clones, with 85% seen just once and 13% held by the top ten. V lost 2 bases and J lost 6; bases outside the gene matches: 8. The CDR3 has 15 amino acids. The germline CDR1 and CDR2 sequences are SNHLY and FYNNEI. The sequence was obtained from a human donor in a cohort sampled during active COVID-19. This chain links TRBV2 with TRBJ2-5, with 8 bases that match TRBD1. The sequenced sample consisted of peripheral blood. The CDR3 is CASSETTGDRKTQYF. Written as DNA, the CDR3 is TGTGCCAGCAGTGAAACGACAGGGGACAGGAAGACCCAGTACTTC.